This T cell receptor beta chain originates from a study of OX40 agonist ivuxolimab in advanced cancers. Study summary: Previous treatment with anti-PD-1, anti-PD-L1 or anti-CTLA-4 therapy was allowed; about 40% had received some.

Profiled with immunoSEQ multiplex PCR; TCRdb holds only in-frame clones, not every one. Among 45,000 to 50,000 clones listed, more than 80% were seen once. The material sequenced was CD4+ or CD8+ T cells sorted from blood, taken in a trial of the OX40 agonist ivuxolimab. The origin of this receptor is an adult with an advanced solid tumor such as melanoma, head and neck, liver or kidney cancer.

The CDR3 region is CASSIHPGTAYEQYF. The CDR3 DNA reads as TGTGCCAGCAGCATTCACCCCGGGACAGCTTACGAGCAGTACTTC. The chain uses TRBV11-3 and TRBJ2-7; 7 bases line up with TRBD1. CDR3 length equals 15 residues. The J segment lost 4 bases and the V segment lost 5 bases, leaving 11 bases of the junction unmatched. The germline CDR1 and CDR2 sequences are SGHNT and YENEEA.